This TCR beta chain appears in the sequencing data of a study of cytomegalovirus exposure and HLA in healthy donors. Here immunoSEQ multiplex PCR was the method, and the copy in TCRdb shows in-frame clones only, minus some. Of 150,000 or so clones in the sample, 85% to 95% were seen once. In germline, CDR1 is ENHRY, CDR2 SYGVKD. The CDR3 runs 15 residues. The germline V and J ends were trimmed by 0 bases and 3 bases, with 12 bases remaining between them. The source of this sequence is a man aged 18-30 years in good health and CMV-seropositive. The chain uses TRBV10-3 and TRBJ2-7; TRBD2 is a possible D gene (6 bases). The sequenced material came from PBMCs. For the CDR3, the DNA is TGTGCCATCAGTGAGTCGCGGGATACCTACTACGAGCAGTACTTC. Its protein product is CAISESRDTYYEQYF.